Here is one T cell receptor beta chain with its context. These data originate in a study of blood T cell repertoires in COVID-19. Study at large: PBMCs, B-cell-depleted T cells, or T cells provided the cDNA or gDNA that made up the material.

Using immunoSEQ multiplex PCR, the repertoire was profiled, and TCRdb retains in-frame clones only, with some absent. Among under 150,000 clones listed, approximately 90% were seen once. The CDR3 extends over 16 amino acids. Germline CDR1 is MGHRA and CDR2 is YSYEKL. The V segment lost 3 bases and the J segment 3 bases; nucleotides outside the gene matches: 10. The sample was peripheral blood. The clonotype comes from a human donor in a cohort sampled during active COVID-19. V usage is TRBV4-1 and J usage is TRBJ1-2; TRBD1 aligns across 7 bases. This CDR3 is CASSHIFGTGDYGYTF. CDR3 nucleotides: TGCGCCAGCAGCCATATTTTTGGAACAGGGGACTATGGCTACACCTTC.